Given below is one T cell receptor beta chain in context. The target antigen is unknown. Noted time point: week 47, end of study. Every vaccination contained 300 ug of the mutant IDH1 20-mer peptide and was paired with topical imiquimod. Germline lookup yields CDR1 SEHNR and CDR2 FQNEAQ (reference sequence). V shed 5 bases and J shed 4 bases, with 11 bases lying between them. The CDR3 length is 14 residues. The method was immunoSEQ multiplex PCR; TCRdb's version includes in-frame clones alone and lacks a portion of them. The profile shows about 34,000 clones, approximately 90% of them singletons. The sample belongs to a study of a mutant IDH1 vaccine in newly diagnosed glioma. Study-wide context: The treated population exhibited a male proportion of roughly 62%, a female proportion of about 40%, and a mean age of roughly 39 years. Scheduled at week 35, visit V12 preceded visit V13, held at week 47. Previous treatment comprised radiotherapy, temozolomide, or both, mostly both. Points from the study as a whole: Changes to the top peripheral T cell clonotypes appeared unrelated to pseudoprogression.

The receptor was derived from a woman aged 30 to 39 with glioma. The V gene is TRBV7-9, the J gene TRBJ2-2, with D possibly TRBD1 on 6 matching bases. The source was PBMCs, collected from a glioma patient whose treatment included an IDH1 peptide vaccine. The CDR3: CASSPGHITGELFF. CDR3 DNA: TGTGCCAGCAGCCCGGGACATATCACCGGGGAGCTGTTTTTT.